This T cell receptor beta chain was captured by sequencing in a study of T-cell memory formation after mild COVID-19. Relative to its sample, this clonotype is medium-sized. The antigen is undetermined. Overall study findings and caveats: CD4+ contracting clones were found mainly in CM and EM, and CD8+ ones in EMRA. Later expanders leaned toward CD4+, whereas clones contracting from day 15 to 85 were balanced CD4/CD8. Memory from before infection featured some responding clones, which suggests cross-reactive memory joined.

TCRdb reanalysed the 5' RACE reads using MiXCR and keeps one entry per CDR3 protein. Of 410,000 or so distinct CDR3 sequences in the sample, around a quarter were seen once. The germline V gene has CDR1 MNHEY and CDR2 SVGEGT. The CDR3 runs 14 residues. V was cut by 5 bases and J by 1 base, with 12 bases left in between. The rearrangement uses TRBV6-2 or TRBV6-3 and TRBJ2-7, with D perhaps TRBD1 (6 bases). The TCR originated in an adult woman who had mild COVID-19 (a few samples of this study predate the infection). Cell type and time point are not known. The sequenced sample consisted of PBMCs or a T cell subset sorted from them (not recorded which). CDR3: CASSLPDSSYEQYF. The CDR3 region has the DNA TGTGCCAGCAGTCTGCCGGACAGTTCCTACGAGCAGTACTTC.